Listed here are 9 T cell receptor beta chains from one sample, sequenced in a study of graft-versus-host responses after intestinal transplantation. Using immunoSEQ multiplex PCR, the repertoire was profiled, and TCRdb retains in-frame clones only, with some absent. The profile shows tens of thousands of clones, around 90% of them singletons. Graft-derived tissue was subjected to processing to liberate intraepithelial and lamina propria lymphocytes. Material: ileum tissue, obtained approximately 56 weeks after transplant. Receptor source: a human patient who received an intestinal transplant, so some T cells may come from the graft donor.

V usage is TRBV19 and J usage is TRBJ2-7, with D tentatively TRBD1 or TRBD2 (6 bases each). Germline V gene data show CDR1 as LNHDA and CDR2 as SQIVND (reference sequence). V was clipped by 10 bases and J by 4 bases, with 17 bases between them. CDR3 size: 13 residues. CDR3 DNA: TGTGCCACCGCGGGGACACCAGTATACGAGCAGTACTTC. This codes for CATAGTPVYEQYF.

The rearrangement joins TRBV18 to TRBJ2-3; possibly TRBD2 for D (5 bases). The CDR3 sequence is 13 residues long. CDR1 is KGHSH, CDR2 LQKENI, per germline. V was clipped by 7 bases and J by 1 base, with 9 bases between them. The CDR3 DNA reads as TGTGCCAGCTACCGGGATCGCACAGATACGCAGTATTTT. Protein sequence: CASYRDRTDTQYF.

The V call is TRBV5-1, the J call TRBJ2-5, with a tentative D call TRBD2 (5 bases). This CDR3 contains 14 residues. Germline V gene data show CDR1 as SGHRS and CDR2 as YFSETQ. V lost 0 bases to trimming and J lost 5 bases, with 11 bases between them. Written as DNA, the CDR3 is TGCGCCAGCAGCTTGGTTACGGGATCCGAGACCCAGTACTTC. It encodes CASSLVTGSETQYF. The complete variable domain, with remaining parts taken from reference TRBV5-1 and TRBJ2-5, reads KAGVTQTPRYLIKTRGQQVTLSCSPISGHRSVSWYQQTPGQGLQFLFEYFSETQRNKGNFPGRFSGRQFSNSRSEMNVSTLELGDSALYLCASSLVTGSETQYFGPGTRLLVL.

The rearrangement joins TRBV29-1 to TRBJ2-3; D may match TRBD1 or TRBD2 (5 bases each). This CDR3 contains 12 residues. V dropped 7 bases and J dropped 0 bases, with 8 bases sitting between them. From germline, CDR1 is SQVTM and CDR2 ANQGSEA. The CDR3 DNA is TGCAGCGGAGAGGGGAGCACAGATACGCAGTATTTT. It translates to CSGEGSTDTQYF.

V usage is TRBV18 and J usage is TRBJ1-2; 8 nucleotides agree with TRBD1. The length of the CDR3 is 14 residues. Trimming cost V 4 bases and J 3 bases; bases outside gene matches: 4. Germline CDR1 is KGHSH and CDR2 is LQKENI. CDR3 loop: CASSRQGSDYGYTF. The DNA for the CDR3 is TGTGCCAGCTCACGACAGGGGAGCGACTATGGCTACACCTTC.

The J gene is TRBJ1-3, the V gene TRBV6-5; no reliable D call. CDR3 length: 14 residues. V was trimmed by 5 bases and J by 1 base, leaving 9 bases between them. Germline loops: CDR1 MNHEY, CDR2 SVGAGI. DNA of the CDR3: TGTGCCAGCAGTGAACTAACTTCTGGAAACACCATATATTTT. It encodes CASSELTSGNTIYF.

The rearrangement uses TRBV28 and TRBJ1-1; maybe TRBD1 (5 bases). CDR1 is MDHEN and CDR2 is SYDVKM in the germline V gene. V was trimmed by 2 bases and J by 3 bases, leaving 7 bases between them. The CDR3 length is 13 residues. In DNA form, the CDR3 reads TGTGCCAGCAGTTTAACAGGTTACACTGAAGCTTTCTTT. This encodes CASSLTGYTEAFF.

The CDR3 bases are TGTGCCAGCAGCTACAGGGGGGAGACCCAGTACTTC. This gives the protein CASSYRGETQYF. This rearrangement joins TRBV11-3 to TRBJ2-5; TRBD1 matches at 8 bases. Trimming took 4 bases from V and 5 from J; bases not matched to a gene: 0. Looked up from germline, CDR1 is SGHNT and CDR2 is YENEEA. The CDR3 contains 12 residues.

This clone turned up a few times. The J gene is TRBJ2-7, the V gene TRBV6-5; either TRBD1 or TRBD2 may fit D (5 bases each). V shed 2 bases and J shed 5 bases, with 13 bases lying between them. The CDR3 spans 14 residues. CDR1 is MNHEY and CDR2 is SVGAGI in the germline V gene. CDR3 protein: CASSYPGSRDEQYF. The CDR3 region has the DNA TGTGCCAGCAGTTACCCAGGGAGTCGGGACGAGCAGTACTTC.